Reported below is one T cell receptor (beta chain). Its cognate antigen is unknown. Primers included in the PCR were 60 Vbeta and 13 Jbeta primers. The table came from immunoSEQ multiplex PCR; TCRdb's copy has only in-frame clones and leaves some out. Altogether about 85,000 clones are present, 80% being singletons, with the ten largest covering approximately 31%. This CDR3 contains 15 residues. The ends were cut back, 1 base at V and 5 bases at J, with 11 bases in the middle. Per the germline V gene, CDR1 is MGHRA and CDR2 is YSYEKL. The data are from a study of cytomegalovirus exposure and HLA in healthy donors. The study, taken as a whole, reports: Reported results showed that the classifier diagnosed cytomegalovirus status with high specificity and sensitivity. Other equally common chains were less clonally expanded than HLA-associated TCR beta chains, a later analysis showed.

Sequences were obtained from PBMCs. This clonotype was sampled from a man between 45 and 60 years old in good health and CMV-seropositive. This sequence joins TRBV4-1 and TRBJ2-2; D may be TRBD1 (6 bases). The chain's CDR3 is CASSQVAGVTGELFF. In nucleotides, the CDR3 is TGCGCCAGCAGCCAAGTGGCAGGGGTAACCGGGGAGCTGTTTTTT.